The present T cell receptor beta chain was sequenced within a study of T-cell reconstitution after alpha-beta-depleted transplantation in children. Broader study findings: Reportedly, only several hundred clones from non-depleted graft cells drove alpha-beta T-cell counts at about two months. T-cell counts and diversity at one year following transplant were attributed mainly to newly produced T cells.

V lost 8 bases to trimming and J lost 4 bases, with 18 bases between them. The CDR3 is made up of 15 amino acids. The germline V gene encodes CDR1 WSHSY and CDR2 SAAADI. A TCRbeta library incorporating unique molecular identifiers was prepared. Via MiXCR, TCRdb re-called the PCR reads, giving one row per CDR3 protein. This table holds over 150,000 distinct CDR3 sequences, 6.3% found once. With regard to this clonotype: The antigen is unknown.

This sequence joins TRBV10-2 and TRBJ1-5; possibly TRBD1 for D (6 bases). The sequencing used PBMCs, collected before TCRalphabeta/CD19-depleted stem cell transplant. This receptor was identified in a girl under three years old with combined immunodeficiency, due to receive a stem cell transplant. The CDR3 is CASGGGTRVNQPQHF. CDR3 bases: TGCGCCAGCGGGGGGGGGACAAGGGTTAATCAGCCCCAGCATTTT.